The clone carrying this TCR beta chain has just a few counts. The antigen is unknown. TCRdb reanalysed the RACE reads using MiXCR and keeps one entry per CDR3 protein. The sample has more than 70,000 distinct CDR3 sequences, 11% seen once; the top ten hold 1.6%. This entry belongs to a study of human T cells and chemical hapten exposure. Study overall: Patients additionally received therapeutic doses of diphenylcyclopropenone on the scalp once a week, and this continued throughout the approximately 23-week study. Alopecia areata, totalis or universalis affected patients, mainly female.

Study observations and caveats: Having alopecia, the donors may differ immunologically from healthy people.

The V end was cut by 1 base, the J end by 5 bases, with 14 bases between. The CDR3 is 15 residues long. Germline CDR1 and CDR2: LGHDT and YNNKEL (reference sequence). Stated time point: patch test 2, 6 weeks after DPC sensitization. This sample's treatment: therapeutic diphenylcyclopropenone sensitization with weekly scalp DPC. Staff drew blood before applying each patch test. This receptor was taken from a man between 18 and 29 years old with alopecia areata. Some clones in this sample may be carry-over from other donors' samples. This specimen consisted of whole blood, obtained in connection with sensitization to the hapten diphenylcyclopropenone (DPC). The chain is built from TRBV3-1 and TRBJ2-5, with D hard to call. The CDR3 coding sequence is TGTGCCAGCAGCCAAGCGGTCGGGTCGGTGGAGACCCAGTACTTC. It specifies CASSQAVGSVETQYF.